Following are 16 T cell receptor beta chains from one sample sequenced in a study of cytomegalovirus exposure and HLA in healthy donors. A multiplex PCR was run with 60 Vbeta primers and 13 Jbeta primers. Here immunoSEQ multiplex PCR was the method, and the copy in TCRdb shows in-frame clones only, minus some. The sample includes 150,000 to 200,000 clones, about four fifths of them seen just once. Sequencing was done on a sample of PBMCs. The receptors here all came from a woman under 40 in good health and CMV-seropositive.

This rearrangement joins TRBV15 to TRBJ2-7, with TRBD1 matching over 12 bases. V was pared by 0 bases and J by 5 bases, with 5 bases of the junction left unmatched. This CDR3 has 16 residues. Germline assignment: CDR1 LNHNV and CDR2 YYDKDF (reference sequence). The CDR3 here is CATSRETGTGGHEQYF. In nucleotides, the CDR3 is TGTGCCACCAGCAGAGAAACCGGGACAGGGGGCCACGAGCAGTACTTC.

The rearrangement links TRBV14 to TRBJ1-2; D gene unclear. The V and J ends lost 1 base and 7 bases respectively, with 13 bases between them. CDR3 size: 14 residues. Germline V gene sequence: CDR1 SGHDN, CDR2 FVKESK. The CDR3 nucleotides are TGTGCCAGCAGCCAAGGAGGGAGGTTTGGTGGCTACACCTTC. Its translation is CASSQGGRFGGYTF.

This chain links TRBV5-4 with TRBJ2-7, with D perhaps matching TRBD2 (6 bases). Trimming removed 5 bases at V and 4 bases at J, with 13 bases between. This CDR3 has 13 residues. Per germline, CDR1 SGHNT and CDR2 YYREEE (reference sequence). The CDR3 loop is CASRSPGLYEQYF. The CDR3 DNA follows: TGTGCCAGCAGATCTCCGGGACTTTACGAGCAGTACTTC.

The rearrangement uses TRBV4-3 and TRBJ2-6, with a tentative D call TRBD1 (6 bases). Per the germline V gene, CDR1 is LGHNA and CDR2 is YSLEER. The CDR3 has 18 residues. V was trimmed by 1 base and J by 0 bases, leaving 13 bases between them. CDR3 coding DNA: TGCGCCAGCAGCCAAGGTCCCCAGGGGCGCTCTGGGGCCAACGTCCTGACTTTC. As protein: CASSQGPQGRSGANVLTF.

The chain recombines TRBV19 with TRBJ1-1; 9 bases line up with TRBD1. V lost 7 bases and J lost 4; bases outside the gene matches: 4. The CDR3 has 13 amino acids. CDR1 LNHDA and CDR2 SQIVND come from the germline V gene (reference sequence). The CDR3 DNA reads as TGTGCCAGTACCGAGACAGGGGGCACTGAAGCTTTCTTT. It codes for CASTETGGTEAFF.

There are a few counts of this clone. The CDR3 DNA is TGTGCCAGCAGCTCGGAGGGCAAAACTGGGAAAGCTTTCTTT. Translating gives CASSSEGKTGKAFF. The rearrangement links TRBV6-1 to TRBJ1-1, with D unclear. Germline loops: CDR1 MNHNS, CDR2 SASEGT. Trimming left V 6 bases short and J 9 bases short, with 20 bases between. This CDR3 has 14 residues.

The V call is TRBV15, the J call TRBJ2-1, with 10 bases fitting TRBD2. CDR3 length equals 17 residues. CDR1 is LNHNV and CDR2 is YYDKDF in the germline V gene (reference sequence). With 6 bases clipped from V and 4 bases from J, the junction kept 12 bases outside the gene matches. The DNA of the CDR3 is TGTGCCACCAGTCTGATTATTCTAGCGGGGGTATACAATGAGCAGTTCTTC. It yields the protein CATSLIILAGVYNEQFF.

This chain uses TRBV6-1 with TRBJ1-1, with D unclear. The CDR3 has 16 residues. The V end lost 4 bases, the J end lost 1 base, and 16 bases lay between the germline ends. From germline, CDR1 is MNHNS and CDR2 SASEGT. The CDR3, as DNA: TGTGCCAGCAGTGTACTCCGCGGCGGTGGGAACACTGAAGCTTTCTTT. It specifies CASSVLRGGGNTEAFF.

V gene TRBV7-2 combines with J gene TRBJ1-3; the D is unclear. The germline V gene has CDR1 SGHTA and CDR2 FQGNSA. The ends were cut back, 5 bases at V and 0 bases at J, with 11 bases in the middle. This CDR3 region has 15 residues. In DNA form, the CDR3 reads TGTGCCAGCAGCCCAAACACGTTCTCTGGAAACACCATATATTTT. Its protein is CASSPNTFSGNTIYF. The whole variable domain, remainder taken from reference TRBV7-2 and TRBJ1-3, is GAGVSQSPSNKVTEKGKDVELRCDPISGHTALYWYRQSLGQGLEFLIYFQGNSAPDKSGLPSDRFSAERTGGSVSTLTIQRTQQEDSAVYLCASSPNTFSGNTIYFGEGSWLTVV.

DNA for the CDR3: TGTGCCAGCAGCTTACTTATTCCCGAGACCCAGTACTTC. Protein: CASSLLIPETQYF. The rearrangement uses TRBV7-6 and TRBJ2-5; D unresolved. This CDR3 contains 13 residues. Germline CDR1 SGHVS, CDR2 FNYEAQ. V lost 2 bases to trimming and J lost 5 bases, with 9 bases between them.

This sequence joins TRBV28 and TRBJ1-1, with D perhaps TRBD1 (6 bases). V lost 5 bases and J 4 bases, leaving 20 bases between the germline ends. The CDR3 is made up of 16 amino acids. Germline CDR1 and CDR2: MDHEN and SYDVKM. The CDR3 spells CASSPPGWGRGTEAFF. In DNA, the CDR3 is TGTGCCAGCAGTCCACCAGGGTGGGGCAGGGGCACTGAAGCTTTCTTT. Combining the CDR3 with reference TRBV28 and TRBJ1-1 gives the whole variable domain DVKVTQSSRYLVKRTGEKVFLECVQDMDHENMFWYRQDPGLGLRLIYFSYDVKMKEKGDIPEGYSVSREKKERFSLILESASTNQTSMYLCASSPPGWGRGTEAFFGQGTRLTVV.

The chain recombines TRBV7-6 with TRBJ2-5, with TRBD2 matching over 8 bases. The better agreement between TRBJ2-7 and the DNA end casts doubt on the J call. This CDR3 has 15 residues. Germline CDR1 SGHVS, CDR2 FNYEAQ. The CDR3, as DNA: TGTGCCAGCAGCTTAGGCACTAGCGGAACCTACGAGCAGTACTTC. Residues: CASSLGTSGTYEQYF.

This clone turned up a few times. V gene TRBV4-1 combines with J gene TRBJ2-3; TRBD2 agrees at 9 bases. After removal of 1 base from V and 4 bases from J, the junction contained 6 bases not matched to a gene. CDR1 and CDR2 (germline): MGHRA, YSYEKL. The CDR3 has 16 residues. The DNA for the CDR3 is TGCGCCAGCAGCCAAGCTCCAGCGGGGGGTGCAGATACGCAGTATTTT. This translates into CASSQAPAGGADTQYF.

The CDR3, as DNA: TGTGCCAGCAGCTTAATGACACAGGAGTACGAGCAGTACTTC. Its protein product is CASSLMTQEYEQYF. This chain links TRBV7-9 with TRBJ2-7; D possibly corresponds to TRBD1 (5 bases). Trimming shortened V by 2 bases and J by 4 bases, and 12 bases separated the two germline ends. The CDR3 consists of 14 residues. CDR1 is SEHNR, CDR2 FQNEAQ, per germline (reference sequence).

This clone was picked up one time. The DNA for the CDR3 is TGTGCCAGCAGTTTATCGCCCCCCGGACAGTTTTACGAGCAGTACTTC. This encodes CASSLSPPGQFYEQYF. The chain carries TRBV28 and TRBJ2-7; perhaps TRBD1 as D (6 bases). Trimming removed 1 base from V and 4 bases from J, with 17 bases in between. The CDR3 runs to 16 residues. In germline, CDR1 is MDHEN, CDR2 SYDVKM.

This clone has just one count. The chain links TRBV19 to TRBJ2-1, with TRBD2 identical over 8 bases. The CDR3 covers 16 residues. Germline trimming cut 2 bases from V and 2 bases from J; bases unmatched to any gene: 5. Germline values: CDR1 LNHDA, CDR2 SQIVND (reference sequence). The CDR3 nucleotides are TGTGCCAGTAGTATAATCGGGACTAGGCCCTACAATGAGCAGTTCTTC. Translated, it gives CASSIIGTRPYNEQFF.